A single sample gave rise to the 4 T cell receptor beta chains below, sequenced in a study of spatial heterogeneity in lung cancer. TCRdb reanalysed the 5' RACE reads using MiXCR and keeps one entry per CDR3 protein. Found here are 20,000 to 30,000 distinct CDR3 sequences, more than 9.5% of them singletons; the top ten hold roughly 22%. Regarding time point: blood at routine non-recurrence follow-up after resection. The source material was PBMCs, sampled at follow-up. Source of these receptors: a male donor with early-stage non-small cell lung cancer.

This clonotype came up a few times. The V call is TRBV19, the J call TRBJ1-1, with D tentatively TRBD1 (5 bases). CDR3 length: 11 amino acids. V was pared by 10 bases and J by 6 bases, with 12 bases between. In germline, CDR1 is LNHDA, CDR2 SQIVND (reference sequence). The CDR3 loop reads CATKGHPEAFF. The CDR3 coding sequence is TGTGCCACCAAGGGGCACCCTGAAGCTTTCTTT.

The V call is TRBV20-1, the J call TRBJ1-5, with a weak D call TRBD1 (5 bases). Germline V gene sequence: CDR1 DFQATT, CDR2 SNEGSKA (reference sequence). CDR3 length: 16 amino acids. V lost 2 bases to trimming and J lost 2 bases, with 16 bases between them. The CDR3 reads CSARYQGKGGNQPQHF. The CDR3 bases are TGCAGTGCTAGATACCAGGGTAAAGGTGGCAATCAGCCCCAGCATTTT.

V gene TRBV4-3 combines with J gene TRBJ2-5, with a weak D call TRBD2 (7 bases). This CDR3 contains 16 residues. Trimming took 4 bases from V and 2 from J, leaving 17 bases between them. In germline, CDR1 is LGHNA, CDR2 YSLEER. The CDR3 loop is CASSPTGEGGQETQYF. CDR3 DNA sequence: TGCGCCAGCAGCCCCACGGGAGAGGGGGGGCAAGAGACCCAGTACTTC.

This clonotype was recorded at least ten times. The CDR3 sequence is CSVEGRAYEQYF. CDR3 bases: TGCAGCGTTGAAGGCAGGGCCTACGAGCAGTACTTC. The V call is TRBV29-1, the J call TRBJ2-7; tentative D call: TRBD1 (5 bases). V lost 1 base and J 2 bases, leaving 6 bases between the germline ends. Germline lookup yields CDR1 SQVTM and CDR2 ANQGSEA. The CDR3 spans 12 residues.